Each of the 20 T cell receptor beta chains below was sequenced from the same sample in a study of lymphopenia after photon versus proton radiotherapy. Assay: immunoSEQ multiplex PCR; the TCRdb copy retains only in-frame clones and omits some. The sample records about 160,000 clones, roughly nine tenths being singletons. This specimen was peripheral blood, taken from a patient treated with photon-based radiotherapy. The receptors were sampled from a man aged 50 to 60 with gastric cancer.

DNA of the CDR3: TGTGCCAGCTCCAAGCAGTTCTCCTACAATGAGCAGTTCTTC. It specifies CASSKQFSYNEQFF. This chain joins TRBV27 and TRBJ2-1; no reliable D call. Germline assignment: CDR1 MNHEY and CDR2 SMNVEV (reference sequence). Trimming cost V 8 bases and J 0 bases, with 11 bases left between them. This CDR3 has 14 residues.

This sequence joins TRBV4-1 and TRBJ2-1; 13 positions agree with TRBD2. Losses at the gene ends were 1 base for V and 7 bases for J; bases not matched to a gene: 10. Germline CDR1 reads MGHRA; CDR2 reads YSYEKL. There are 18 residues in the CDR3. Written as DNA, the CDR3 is TGCGCCAGCAGCCAAGTCCTTACTAGCGGGAGGGCAGAGAATGAGCAGTTCTTC. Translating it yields CASSQVLTSGRAENEQFF.

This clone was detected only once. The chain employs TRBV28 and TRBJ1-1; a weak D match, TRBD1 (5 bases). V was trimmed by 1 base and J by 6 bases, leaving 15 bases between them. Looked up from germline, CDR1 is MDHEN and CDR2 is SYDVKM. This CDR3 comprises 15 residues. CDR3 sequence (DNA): TGTGCCAGCAGTTTATCAGGGATCTGGGACGCTGAAGCTTTCTTT. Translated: CASSLSGIWDAEAFF.

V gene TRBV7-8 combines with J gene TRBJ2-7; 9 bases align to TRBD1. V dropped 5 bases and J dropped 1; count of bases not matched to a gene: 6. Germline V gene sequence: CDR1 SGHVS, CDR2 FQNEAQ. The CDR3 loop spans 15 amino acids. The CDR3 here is CASSGPGTGSYEQYF. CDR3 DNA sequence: TGTGCCAGCAGCGGCCCCGGGACAGGGTCCTACGAGCAGTACTTC.

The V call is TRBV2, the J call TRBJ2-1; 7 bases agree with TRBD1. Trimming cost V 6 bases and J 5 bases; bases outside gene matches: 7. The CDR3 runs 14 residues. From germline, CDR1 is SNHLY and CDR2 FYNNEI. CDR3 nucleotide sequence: TGTGCCAGCAGCCCCATCGGACAGGACAATGAGCAGTTCTTC. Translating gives CASSPIGQDNEQFF.

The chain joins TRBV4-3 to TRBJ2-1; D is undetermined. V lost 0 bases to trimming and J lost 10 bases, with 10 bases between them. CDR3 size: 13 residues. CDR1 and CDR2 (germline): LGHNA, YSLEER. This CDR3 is CASSQDLLKEQFF. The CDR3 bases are TGCGCCAGCAGCCAAGACCTTCTAAAGGAGCAGTTCTTC.

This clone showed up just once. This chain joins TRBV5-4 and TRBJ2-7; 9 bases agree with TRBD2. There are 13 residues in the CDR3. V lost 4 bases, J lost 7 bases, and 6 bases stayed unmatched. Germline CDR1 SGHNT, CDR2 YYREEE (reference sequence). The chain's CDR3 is CASSVAGETEQYF. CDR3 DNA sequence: TGTGCCAGCAGCGTAGCGGGAGAAACGGAGCAGTACTTC.

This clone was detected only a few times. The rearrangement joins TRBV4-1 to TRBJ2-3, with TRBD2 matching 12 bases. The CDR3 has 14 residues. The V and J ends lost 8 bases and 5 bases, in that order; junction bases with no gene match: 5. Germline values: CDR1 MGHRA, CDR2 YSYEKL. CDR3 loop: CASCRLAGEDTQYF. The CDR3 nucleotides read TGCGCCAGCTGCCGACTAGCGGGAGAAGATACGCAGTATTTT.

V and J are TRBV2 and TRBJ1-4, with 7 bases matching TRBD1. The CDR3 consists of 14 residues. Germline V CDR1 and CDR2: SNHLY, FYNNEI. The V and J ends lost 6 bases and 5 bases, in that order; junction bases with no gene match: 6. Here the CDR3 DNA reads TGTGCCAGCAGAACAGGGGTTGTAAATGAAAAACTGTTTTTT. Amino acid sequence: CASRTGVVNEKLFF.

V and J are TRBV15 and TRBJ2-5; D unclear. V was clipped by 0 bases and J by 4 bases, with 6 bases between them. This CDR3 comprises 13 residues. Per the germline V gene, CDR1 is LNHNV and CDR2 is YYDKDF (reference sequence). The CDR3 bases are TGTGCCACCAGCAGAGATCTAAGAGAGACCCAGTACTTC. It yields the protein CATSRDLRETQYF.

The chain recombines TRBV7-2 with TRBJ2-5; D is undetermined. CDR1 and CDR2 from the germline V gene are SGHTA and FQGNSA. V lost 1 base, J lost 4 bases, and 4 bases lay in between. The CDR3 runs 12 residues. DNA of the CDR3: TGTGCCAGCAGCTTAGATCCAGAGACCCAGTACTTC. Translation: CASSLDPETQYF.

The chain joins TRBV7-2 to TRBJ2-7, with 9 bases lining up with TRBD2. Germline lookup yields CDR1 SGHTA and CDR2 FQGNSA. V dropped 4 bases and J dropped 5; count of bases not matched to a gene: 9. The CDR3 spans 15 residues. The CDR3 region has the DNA TGTGCCAGCAGCTCCTCCGGTAGCGGGAGAAACGAGCAGTACTTC. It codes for CASSSSGSGRNEQYF.

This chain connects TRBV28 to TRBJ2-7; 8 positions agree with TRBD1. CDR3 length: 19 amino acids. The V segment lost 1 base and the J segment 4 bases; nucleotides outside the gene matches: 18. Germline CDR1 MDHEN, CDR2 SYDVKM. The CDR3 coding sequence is TGTGCCAGCAGTTTATCACGATCATCCCCCGGACAGGGAAGATACGAGCAGTACTTC. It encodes CASSLSRSSPGQGRYEQYF.

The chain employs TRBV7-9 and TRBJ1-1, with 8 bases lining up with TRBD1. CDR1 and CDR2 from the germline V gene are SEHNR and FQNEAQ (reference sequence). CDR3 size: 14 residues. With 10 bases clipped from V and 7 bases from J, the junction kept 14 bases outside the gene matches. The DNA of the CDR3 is TGTGCCACTCAGGGCTGGGACAGGCGGAATGAAGCTTTCTTT. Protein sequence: CATQGWDRRNEAFF.

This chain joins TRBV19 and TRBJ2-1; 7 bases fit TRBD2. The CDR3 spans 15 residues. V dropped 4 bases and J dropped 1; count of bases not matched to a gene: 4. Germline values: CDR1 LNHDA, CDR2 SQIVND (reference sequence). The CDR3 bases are TGTGCCAGTAGTACCGCTAGCGGATCCTACAATGAGCAGTTCTTC. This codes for CASSTASGSYNEQFF.

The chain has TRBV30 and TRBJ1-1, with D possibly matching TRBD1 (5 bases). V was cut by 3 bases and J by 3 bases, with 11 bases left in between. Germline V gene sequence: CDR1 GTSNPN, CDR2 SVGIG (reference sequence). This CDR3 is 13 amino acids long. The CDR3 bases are TGTGCCTGGAGAGACAGCTCGGACACTGAAGCTTTCTTT. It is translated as CAWRDSSDTEAFF.

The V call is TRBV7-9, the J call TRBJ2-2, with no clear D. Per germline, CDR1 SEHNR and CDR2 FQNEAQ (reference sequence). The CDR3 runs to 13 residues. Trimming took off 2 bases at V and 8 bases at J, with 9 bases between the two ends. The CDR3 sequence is CASSLLSAGELFF. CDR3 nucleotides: TGTGCCAGCAGCTTACTTAGTGCAGGGGAGCTGTTTTTT. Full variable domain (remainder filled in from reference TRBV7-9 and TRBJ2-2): DTGVSQNPRHKITKRGQNVTFRCDPISEHNRLYWYRQTLGQGPEFLTYFQNEAQLEKSRLLSDRFSAERPKGSFSTLEIQRTEQGDSAMYLCASSLLSAGELFFGEGSRLTVL.

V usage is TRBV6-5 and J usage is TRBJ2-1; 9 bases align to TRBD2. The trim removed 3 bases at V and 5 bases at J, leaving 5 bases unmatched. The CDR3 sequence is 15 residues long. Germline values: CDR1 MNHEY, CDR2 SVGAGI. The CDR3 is CASSYSGSGDNEQFF. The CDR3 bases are TGTGCCAGCAGTTATAGCGGGAGCGGAGACAATGAGCAGTTCTTC.

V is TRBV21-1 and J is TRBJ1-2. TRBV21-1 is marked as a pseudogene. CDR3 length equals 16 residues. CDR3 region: CASSKELWQDYYGYTF. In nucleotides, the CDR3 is TGTGCCAGCAGCAAAGAACTATGGCAGGACTACTATGGCTACACCTTC.

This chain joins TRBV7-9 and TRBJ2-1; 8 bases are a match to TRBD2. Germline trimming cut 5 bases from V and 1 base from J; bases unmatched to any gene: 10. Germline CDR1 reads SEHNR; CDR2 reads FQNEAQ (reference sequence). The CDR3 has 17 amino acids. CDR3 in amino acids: CASSPGGAGGSYNEQFF. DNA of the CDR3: TGTGCCAGCAGCCCCGGGGGGGCGGGAGGATCCTACAATGAGCAGTTCTTC.